These 30 T cell receptor beta chains came from one sample sequenced in a study of T cells after yellow fever vaccination (dated 2019 in TCRdb). Library generation was performed with 5' RACE. The sequencer listed for this sample is Illumina NovaSeq 6000. TCRdb reprocessing: public reads trimmed at Q25 with fastp, clones called with MiXCR, in-frame beta chains kept. Rows merge per CDR3 protein into single entries with the most common DNA and genes. Recorded for this sample are 230,000 or so distinct CDR3 sequences; around 3.5% of them occurred a single time. 15% to 20% of the sample belongs to the ten largest clones. Sample treatment or condition, as interpreted from the label and publication: live attenuated yellow fever vaccine strain. Here the sequenced sample was PBMCs, taken 15 days after the yellow fever booster vaccination. Receptors originate from a man younger than 35 who received the YFV17D yellow fever vaccine.

This clonotype has ten or more counts. This chain connects TRBV6-2 or TRBV6-3 to TRBJ2-7, with a tentative D call TRBD1 (6 bases). This CDR3 is built from 12 residues. Trimming took 4 bases from V and 4 from J, leaving 8 bases between them. The germline gives CDR1 MNHEY, CDR2 SVGEGT. Here the CDR3 DNA reads TGTGCCAGCAGTTCGGACAGTTACGAGCAGTACTTC. Translated: CASSSDSYEQYF.

This clonotype was seen repeatedly, ten times or more. The V gene is TRBV7-2, the J gene TRBJ2-5; 10 bases map to TRBD2. Germline V gives CDR1 SGHTA, CDR2 FQGNSA. V was clipped by 0 bases and J by 5 bases; unmatched bases: 3. The CDR3 consists of 15 residues. The CDR3 spells CASSLAPSGGETQYF. In DNA form, the CDR3 reads TGTGCCAGCAGCTTAGCTCCTAGCGGGGGTGAGACCCAGTACTTC.

The sample holds many counts of this clonotype. The chain carries TRBV23-1 and TRBJ2-1; 7 bases line up with TRBD1. TRBV23-1 is recorded as an ORF, its role being uncertain. CDR3 length: 13 residues. With 3 bases clipped from V and 14 bases from J, the junction kept 10 bases outside the gene matches. The CDR3: CASSHSQGPEKFF. The CDR3, as DNA: TGCGCCAGCAGTCACTCACAGGGGCCGGAAAAGTTCTTC.

The chain has TRBV7-9 and TRBJ2-5, with 7 positions matching TRBD2. Looked up from germline, CDR1 is SEHNR and CDR2 is FQNEAQ (reference sequence). Trimming took 5 bases from V and 1 from J; bases not matched to a gene: 7. The CDR3 sequence is 15 residues long. The CDR3 nucleotides read TGTGCCAGCAGCGCACCCCTAGCGGCCCAAGAGACCCAGTACTTC. Translated, it gives CASSAPLAAQETQYF.

At least ten counts were recorded for this clonotype. The J gene is TRBJ1-2, the V gene TRBV12-3 or TRBV12-4; unclear D gene. V shed 3 bases and J shed 4 bases, with 18 bases lying between them. The CDR3 runs 16 residues. CDR3 coding DNA: TGTGCCAGCAGTTTTGGGCCCTTCAAACTCCTCTATGGCTACACCTTC. Translated, it gives CASSFGPFKLLYGYTF.

This clonotype was found many times. CDR3 protein: CASRRVSQETQYF. Written as DNA, the CDR3 is TGTGCCAGCAGGCGGGTCTCCCAAGAGACCCAGTACTTC. J is TRBJ2-5 and V is TRBV12-3 or TRBV12-4; D possibly corresponds to TRBD2 (5 bases). V was clipped by 6 bases and J by 1 base, with 9 bases between them. CDR3 length equals 13 residues.

There are many counts of this clonotype. The chain couples TRBV30 to TRBJ2-3; a possible D gene is TRBD2 (5 bases). V was cut by 5 bases and J by 6 bases, with 18 bases left in between. Per the germline V gene, CDR1 is GTSNPN and CDR2 is SVGIG (reference sequence). CDR3 length: 14 amino acids. CDR3 sequence reads: CAWGTAAGGDTQYF. The CDR3 DNA reads as TGTGCCTGGGGCACAGCGGCCGGCGGGGATACGCAGTATTTT.

This clonotype was detected many times. The chain couples TRBV7-8 to TRBJ2-5, with 10 bases aligning to TRBD2. This CDR3 has 14 amino acids. From germline, CDR1 is SGHVS and CDR2 FQNEAQ. Trimming removed 5 bases from V and 2 bases from J; junction bases left unmatched: 2. The CDR3 loop is CASSLSGGQETQYF. CDR3 in DNA: TGTGCCAGCAGCCTTAGCGGGGGGCAAGAGACCCAGTACTTC.

The chain is built from TRBV7-7 and TRBJ2-2, with D possibly called TRBD1 or TRBD2 (5 bases each). V was pared by 5 bases and J by 6 bases, with 13 bases between. There are 14 residues in the CDR3. Germline assignment: CDR1 SSHAT and CDR2 FNYEAQ (reference sequence). In DNA, the CDR3 is TGTGCCAGCAGCCGAGGGTGGGGACCCGGGGAGCTGTTTTTT. This sequence encodes CASSRGWGPGELFF.

This clonotype has ten or more counts. The V gene is TRBV12-3 or TRBV12-4, the J gene TRBJ1-1, with TRBD1 identical over 7 bases. The V segment lost 5 bases and the J segment 8 bases; nucleotides outside the gene matches: 5. The length of the CDR3 is 12 residues. The CDR3 DNA reads TGTGCCAGCAGTGATCCGGGACAGGAAGCTTTCTTT. Protein sequence: CASSDPGQEAFF.

This clonotype showed up many times. V gene TRBV6-6 combines with J gene TRBJ2-3; 7 positions match TRBD1. This CDR3 spans 15 amino acids. CDR1 is MNHNY and CDR2 is SVGAGI in the germline V gene (reference sequence). J gave up 0 bases and V 2 bases, and 2 bases lay outside the gene matches. CDR3 nucleotides: TGTGCCAGCAGTTACCCGACAGGGAGCACAGATACGCAGTATTTT. Amino acids: CASSYPTGSTDTQYF.

The sample holds many counts of this clonotype. The rearrangement links TRBV7-9 to TRBJ2-4; D call uncertain. Germline CDR1 and CDR2: SEHNR and FQNEAQ (reference sequence). The CDR3 sequence is 16 residues long. Trimming removed 5 bases from V and 0 bases from J, with 14 bases in between. The CDR3 here is CASSPMVGLAKNIQYF. The CDR3 DNA reads TGTGCCAGCAGCCCTATGGTGGGTCTAGCCAAAAACATTCAGTACTTC.

This clonotype was found many times. This chain connects TRBV7-6 to TRBJ1-4, with 7 bases that match TRBD1. The CDR3 contains 14 residues. Germline trimming cut 5 bases from V and 7 bases from J; bases unmatched to any gene: 7. CDR1 SGHVS and CDR2 FNYEAQ come from the germline V gene. The CDR3 DNA reads TGTGCCAGCAGCACAGGGGACAGTGGTGAAAAACTGTTTTTT. Protein sequence: CASSTGDSGEKLFF.

The sample holds many counts of this clonotype. The rearrangement links TRBV12-3 or TRBV12-4 to TRBJ2-1; 7 bases are a match to TRBD2. The CDR3 is 15 amino acids. Trimming removed 3 bases from V and 1 base from J; junction bases left unmatched: 3. The CDR3 here is CASSFWRGSYNEQFF. CDR3 in DNA: TGTGCCAGCAGTTTTTGGCGGGGGTCCTACAATGAGCAGTTCTTC.

There are many counts of this clonotype. V gene TRBV3-1 combines with J gene TRBJ1-6; D ambiguous. The V and J ends lost 1 base and 9 bases respectively, with 10 bases between them. Germline V gene data show CDR1 as LGHDT and CDR2 as YNNKEL (reference sequence). The length of the CDR3 is 14 residues. The CDR3 region has the DNA TGTGCCAGCAGCCAAGCGTCCCTTTCTTCACCCCTCCACTTT. This encodes CASSQASLSSPLHF.

This clonotype was found many times. V usage is TRBV20-1 and J usage is TRBJ2-5; 10 bases match TRBD2. CDR3 length: 15 amino acids. V lost 4 bases, J lost 4 bases, and 9 bases stayed unmatched. The V gene's germline CDR1 is DFQATT and CDR2 SNEGSKA (reference sequence). The CDR3 DNA follows: TGCAGTGCTACGCCCCCCCAGCGGGGGGGAGAGACCCAGTACTTC. This codes for CSATPPQRGGETQYF.

The V call is TRBV5-6, the J call TRBJ2-2; TRBD1 might be the D (6 bases). The CDR3 runs to 15 residues. Germline V CDR1 and CDR2: SGHDT, YYEEEE. Trimming pared 5 bases from V and 1 base from J, leaving 12 bases between. The CDR3 coding sequence is TGTGCCAGCAGTCCAACAGGGTTGAACACCGGGGAGCTGTTTTTT. Encoded protein: CASSPTGLNTGELFF.

This clonotype was detected many times. This chain connects TRBV6-6 to TRBJ1-5; a possible D gene is TRBD1 (5 bases). CDR3 length: 14 amino acids. Germline V gene lookup returns CDR1 MNHNY and CDR2 SVGAGI (reference sequence). Trimming removed 6 bases from V and 4 bases from J, with 13 bases in between. Here the CDR3 DNA reads TGTGCCAGCAGACCTGACAGACGAAATCAGCCCCAGCATTTT. Protein sequence: CASRPDRRNQPQHF.

This clonotype was recorded at least ten times. J is TRBJ1-5 and V is TRBV28; TRBD1 matches 8 bases. After removal of 5 bases from V and 4 bases from J, the junction contained 13 bases not matched to a gene. This CDR3 has 17 residues. Germline CDR1 MDHEN, CDR2 SYDVKM. The chain's CDR3 is CASSPRQGKFRNQPQHF. CDR3 DNA: TGTGCCAGCAGTCCGAGACAGGGGAAGTTTCGAAATCAGCCCCAGCATTTT.

This clonotype came up many times. The chain couples TRBV19 to TRBJ1-3, with D perhaps matching TRBD1 (6 bases). Germline V gene lookup returns CDR1 LNHDA and CDR2 SQIVND (reference sequence). The CDR3 consists of 13 residues. The ends were cut back, 10 bases at V and 1 base at J, with 11 bases in the middle. Here the CDR3 reads CAKTGRSGNTIYF. CDR3 DNA: TGTGCCAAGACAGGCCGATCTGGAAACACCATATATTTT.

The chain is built from TRBV6-2 or TRBV6-3 and TRBJ2-5; D ambiguous. Trimming took 1 base from V and 1 from J, leaving 10 bases between them. Germline CDR1 is MNHEY and CDR2 is SVGEGT. The CDR3 runs to 15 residues. CDR3 loop: CASSYWREAQETQYF. The CDR3 DNA sequence: TGTGCCAGCAGTTACTGGCGCGAGGCCCAAGAGACCCAGTACTTC.

This clonotype occurred many times. The chain employs TRBV20-1 and TRBJ2-3, with 7 nucleotides matching TRBD2. Germline V lookup: CDR1 DFQATT, CDR2 SNEGSKA (reference sequence). The CDR3 is made up of 13 amino acids. V dropped 3 bases and J dropped 2; count of bases not matched to a gene: 2. The chain's CDR3 is CSARAGVTDTQYF. The CDR3 coding sequence is TGCAGTGCTAGGGCGGGGGTCACAGATACGCAGTATTTT.

In this sample, this clonotype turned up many times. This chain joins TRBV6-6 and TRBJ2-6; 7 bases match TRBD1. The CDR3 has 17 residues. Trimming at V came to 0 bases and at J to 2 bases, leaving 4 bases not matched to a gene. The V gene's germline CDR1 is MNHNY and CDR2 SVGAGI (reference sequence). The CDR3 coding sequence is TGTGCCAGCAGTTACTCGACAGGGTTTCCTGGGGCCAACGTCCTGACTTTC. Translating gives CASSYSTGFPGANVLTF.

This clonotype was recorded many times. The chain joins TRBV27 to TRBJ2-3; the D call may be TRBD1 or TRBD2 (5 bases each). Per germline, CDR1 MNHEY and CDR2 SMNVEV (reference sequence). V was shortened by 8 bases and J by 3 bases, with 18 bases between the two germline ends. The CDR3 sequence is 15 residues long. DNA for the CDR3: TGTGCCAGCGGCCCCCTTGGTGGGGGAACAGATACGCAGTATTTT. Amino acids: CASGPLGGGTDTQYF.

Ten or more counts support this clonotype. J is TRBJ2-3 and V is TRBV12-3 or TRBV12-4; 13 positions match TRBD2. This CDR3 spans 19 amino acids. Trimming cost V 6 bases and J 0 bases; bases outside gene matches: 12. The CDR3 region has the DNA TGTGCCAGCAGGCCGGGACTAGCGGGGAGGCTAGGTAGCACAGATACGCAGTATTTT. Translation gives CASRPGLAGRLGSTDTQYF.

This clonotype was counted many times. V gene TRBV27 combines with J gene TRBJ1-6; the D is unclear. V gave up 6 bases and J gave up 10 bases, with 7 bases separating them. The length of the CDR3 is 11 residues. The germline CDR1 and CDR2 sequences are MNHEY and SMNVEV (reference sequence). CDR3 coding DNA: TGTGCCAGCAGCGGTGGGTCACCCCTCCACTTT. Protein sequence: CASSGGSPLHF.

This clonotype was seen a handful of times. One end of the junction is discordant with germline, which a read error may explain. This sequence joins TRBV6-4 and TRBJ1-5, with a possible D match to TRBD1 (6 bases). This CDR3 spans 13 amino acids. Germline values: CDR1 MRHNA, CDR2 SNTAGT. The CDR3 DNA reads TGTGCCATCGTGGGGGCTAGCGATCAGCCCCGGCATTTT. It is translated as CAIVGASDQPRHF.

This clonotype was seen at least ten times. The gene calls are TRBV28 and TRBJ2-7, with TRBD2 as a possible D gene (6 bases). CDR1 MDHEN and CDR2 SYDVKM come from the germline V gene. There are 14 residues in the CDR3. The V gene lost 5 bases and the J gene lost 6 bases, with 17 bases spanning the gap. The CDR3, as DNA: TGTGCCAGCAGTCCCGGAGGGGTTTCGGGCGAGCAGTACTTC. It codes for CASSPGGVSGEQYF. The complete variable domain, with remaining parts taken from reference TRBV28 and TRBJ2-7, reads DVKVTQSSRYLVKRTGEKVFLECVQDMDHENMFWYRQDPGLGLRLIYFSYDVKMKEKGDIPEGYSVSREKKERFSLILESASTNQTSMYLCASSPGGVSGEQYFGPGTRLTVT.

This clonotype was observed at least ten times. The chain is built from TRBV28 and TRBJ2-5, with 9 bases lining up with TRBD1. Germline lookup yields CDR1 MDHEN and CDR2 SYDVKM. The CDR3 runs 15 residues. V shed 7 bases, J shed 1 base, and the junction held 7 bases outside the gene matches. DNA for the CDR3: TGTGCCAGCACCCTGGGACAGGGCCTCCAAGAGACCCAGTACTTC. Amino acid sequence: CASTLGQGLQETQYF.

In its sample, this clonotype was seen many times. This chain joins TRBV4-3 and TRBJ1-4, with unresolved D. The CDR3 covers 15 residues. V dropped 0 bases and J dropped 11 bases, with 16 bases sitting between them. Germline V CDR1 and CDR2: LGHNA, YSLEER. The CDR3 reads CASSQDSSRRDKLFF. The CDR3 region has the DNA TGCGCCAGCAGCCAAGATAGCTCTCGGCGAGACAAACTGTTTTTT.